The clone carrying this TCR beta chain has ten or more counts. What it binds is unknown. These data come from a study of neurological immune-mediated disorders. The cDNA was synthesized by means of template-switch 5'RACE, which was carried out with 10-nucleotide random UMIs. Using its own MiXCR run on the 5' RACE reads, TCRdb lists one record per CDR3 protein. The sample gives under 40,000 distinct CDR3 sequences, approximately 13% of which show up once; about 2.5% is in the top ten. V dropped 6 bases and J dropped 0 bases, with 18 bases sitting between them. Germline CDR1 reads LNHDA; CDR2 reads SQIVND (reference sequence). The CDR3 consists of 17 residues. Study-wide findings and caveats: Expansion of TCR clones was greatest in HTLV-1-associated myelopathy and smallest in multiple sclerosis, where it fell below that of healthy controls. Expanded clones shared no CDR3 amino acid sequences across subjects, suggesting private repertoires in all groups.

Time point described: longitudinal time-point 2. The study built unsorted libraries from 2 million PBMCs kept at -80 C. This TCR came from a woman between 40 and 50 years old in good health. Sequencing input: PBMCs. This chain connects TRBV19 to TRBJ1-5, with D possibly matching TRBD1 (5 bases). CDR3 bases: TGTGCCAGTAGCAAAGCAGAGGGGAGATATAGCAATCAGCCCCAGCATTTT. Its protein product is CASSKAEGRYSNQPQHF. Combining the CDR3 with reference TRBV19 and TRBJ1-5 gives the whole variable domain DGGITQSPKYLFRKEGQNVTLSCEQNLNHDAMYWYRQDPGQGLRLIYYSQIVNDFQKGDIAEGYSVSREKKESFPLTVTSAQKNPTAFYLCASSKAEGRYSNQPQHFGDGTRLSIL.